This T cell receptor (beta chain) was sequenced in a study of response to subunit inactivated influenza vaccine. Study-wide results and limits: Authors suggested that a seasonal influenza vaccination recruits few new T cells each time.

CDR1 is SGHAT, CDR2 FQNNGV, per germline. This CDR3 contains 14 residues. The germline V and J ends were trimmed by 3 bases and 8 bases, with 14 bases remaining between them. TCRdb itself ran the RT-PCR reads through MiXCR, one entry per CDR3 protein. The table lists approximately 520,000 distinct CDR3 sequences, roughly 27% of them singletons. As regards this clonotype: The antigen remains unidentified.

V gene TRBV11-2 combines with J gene TRBJ2-4, with D perhaps matching TRBD1 (6 bases). The sample was CD4+ T cells sorted from PBMCs, taken more than 4 days after vaccination. The source of this sequence is a man aged 50 to 60 who received an inactivated influenza vaccine. The CDR3, as DNA: TGTGCCAGCAGCTTTGGCAGGGGTAGAGACATTCAGTACTTC. Amino acids: CASSFGRGRDIQYF.